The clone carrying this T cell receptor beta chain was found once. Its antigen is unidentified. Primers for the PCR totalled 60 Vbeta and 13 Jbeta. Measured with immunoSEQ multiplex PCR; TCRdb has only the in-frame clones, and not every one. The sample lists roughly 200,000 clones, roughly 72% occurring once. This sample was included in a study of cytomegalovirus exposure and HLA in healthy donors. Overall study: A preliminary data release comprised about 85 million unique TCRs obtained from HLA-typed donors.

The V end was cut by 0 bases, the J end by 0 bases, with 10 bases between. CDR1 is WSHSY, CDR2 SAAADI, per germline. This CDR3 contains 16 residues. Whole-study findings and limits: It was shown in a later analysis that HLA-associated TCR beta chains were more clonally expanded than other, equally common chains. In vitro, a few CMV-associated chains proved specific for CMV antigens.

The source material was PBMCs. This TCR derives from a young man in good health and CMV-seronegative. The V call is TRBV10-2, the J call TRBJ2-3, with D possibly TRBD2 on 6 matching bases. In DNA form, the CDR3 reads TGCGCCAGCAGTGAGTCCGGCGGGGTTAGCACAGATACGCAGTATTTT. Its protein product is CASSESGGVSTDTQYF.